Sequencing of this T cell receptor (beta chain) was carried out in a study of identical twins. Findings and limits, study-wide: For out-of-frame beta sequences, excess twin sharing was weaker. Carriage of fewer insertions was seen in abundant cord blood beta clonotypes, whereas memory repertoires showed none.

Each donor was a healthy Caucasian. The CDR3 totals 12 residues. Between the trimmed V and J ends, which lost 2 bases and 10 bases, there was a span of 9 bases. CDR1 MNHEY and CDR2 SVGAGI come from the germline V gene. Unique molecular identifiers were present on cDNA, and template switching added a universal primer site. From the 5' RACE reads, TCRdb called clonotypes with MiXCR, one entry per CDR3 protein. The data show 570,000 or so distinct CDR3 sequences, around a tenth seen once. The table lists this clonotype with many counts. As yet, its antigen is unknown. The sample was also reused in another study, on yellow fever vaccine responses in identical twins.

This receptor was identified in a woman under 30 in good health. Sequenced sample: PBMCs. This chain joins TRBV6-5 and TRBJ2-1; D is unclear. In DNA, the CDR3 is TGTGCCAGCAGTTACGGCAAAGGGGAGCAGTTCTTC. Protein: CASSYGKGEQFF.